This TCR beta chain was profiled in a study of cytomegalovirus exposure and HLA in healthy donors. With V trimmed by 4 bases and J by 5 bases, 14 bases remained unmatched. The length of the CDR3 is 16 residues. Germline V gene data show CDR1 as SGHKS and CDR2 as YYEKEE (reference sequence). Primers included in the PCR were 60 Vbeta and 13 Jbeta primers. TCRdb's copy holds only in-frame clones and misses some; the assay was immunoSEQ multiplex PCR. The sample has about 170,000 clones, about 80% seen once. With respect to this clone: The antigen remains undetermined.

Findings of the study overall: A previous analysis found most TCR beta V segments productive roughly 87% or roughly 30% of the time. An observed cluster of highly shared sequence variants was recorded as a likely sequencing artifact. Confirmation in vitro established that a few CMV-associated chains were specific for CMV antigens.

The TCR originated in a woman between 50 and 59 years old in good health and CMV-seronegative. The sequencing input was PBMCs. The chain couples TRBV5-5 to TRBJ1-1; TRBD1 aligns across 7 bases. The CDR3 DNA sequence: TGTGCCAGCAGCCCCGCGACAGGGCGAAGATGGACTGAAGCTTTCTTT. This encodes CASSPATGRRWTEAFF.